This TCR beta chain was recovered during a study of blood T cell repertoires in COVID-19. Study as a whole: Samples of COVID-19 (acute and convalescent) were obtained from the United States, Italy and Spain. PBMCs, B-cell-depleted T cells, or T cells provided the cDNA or gDNA that made up the material.

Trimming left V 0 bases short and J 8 bases short, with 13 bases between. The CDR3 has 14 amino acids. Germline CDR1 is SGHNT and CDR2 is YYREEE (reference sequence). In the authors' workflow: The authors estimated nucleated cell counts from reference gene primer amplification. The assay was immunoSEQ multiplex PCR, and TCRdb's table has in-frame clones only and misses some. V and J calls and clone size are given by that table; D and trimming were obtained from the DNA. Found here are 90,000 or so clones, 70% to 85% of them singletons; the top ten hold roughly 25%. This clonotype was obtained from a man aged 60 to 69 with acute or convalescent COVID-19. The source material was peripheral blood. V and J are TRBV5-4 and TRBJ2-3; D uncertain. CDR3 in amino acids: CASSLVLTPGTQYF. CDR3 in DNA: TGTGCCAGCAGCTTGGTGCTCACCCCGGGTACGCAGTATTTT. Full variable domain (missing parts from reference TRBV5-4 and TRBJ2-3): ETGVTQSPTHLIKTRGQQVTLRCSSQSGHNTVSWYQQALGQGPQFIFQYYREEENGRGNFPPRFSGLQFPNYSSELNVNALELDDSALYLCASSLVLTPGTQYFGPGTRLTVL.